This T cell receptor beta chain was observed in a study of control samples from healthy donors and cancer patients. Sequenced by immunoSEQ multiplex PCR; TCRdb stores in-frame clones only, minus some. Among 100,000 to 150,000 clones listed, around 87% were seen once. The CDR3 loop spans 16 amino acids. Trimming cost V 3 bases and J 0 bases; bases outside gene matches: 6. Per germline, CDR1 KGHSH and CDR2 LQKENI. The source material was blood. This TCR derives from a man aged 40-55 years in good health. J is TRBJ1-2 and V is TRBV18, with TRBD1 matching 8 bases. As DNA, the CDR3 is TGTGCCAGCTCACCCTACGACAGGGGCGCTAACTATGGCTACACCTTC. It yields the protein CASSPYDRGANYGYTF. The entire variable domain, with the rest obtained from reference TRBV18 and TRBJ1-2, is as follows: NAGVMQNPRHLVRRRGQEARLRCSPMKGHSHVYWYRQLPEEGLKFMVYLQKENIIDESGMPKERFSAEFPKEGPSILRIQQVVRGDSAAYFCASSPYDRGANYGYTFGSGTRLTVV.